This TCR beta chain stems from a study of blood T cell repertoires in COVID-19. Authors' methods: Estimated nucleated cell counts came from reference gene primer amplification. TCRdb's table, derived via immunoSEQ multiplex PCR, lists solely in-frame clones and lacks some. Clonal size and the V and J genes are those of that table, whereas D and trimming came from the DNA. The sample records roughly 100,000 clones, 82% being singletons. Germline CDR1 and CDR2: LGHNA and YSLEER. With 1 base clipped from V and 6 bases from J, the junction kept 5 bases outside the gene matches. This CDR3 spans 15 amino acids.

The source material was peripheral blood. This receptor was identified in an elderly man with acute or convalescent COVID-19. The J gene is TRBJ1-5, the V gene TRBV4-3, with 8 nucleotides matching TRBD1. The CDR3 sequence is CASSQGDRRSQPQHF. The CDR3 bases are TGCGCCAGCAGCCAAGGGGACAGGCGAAGTCAGCCCCAGCATTTT.